Within the sample, the clone carrying this TCR beta chain is medium-sized. Antigen: not known. This sample stems from a study of circulating CD8 cells and anti-PD-1 response in melanoma. Study conclusions and caveats: Tumor reactivity was tested by peptide assays on expanded sorted subsets. DNEG was most diverse; TIGIT repertoires were least diverse. At M1, fewer than 8% of TRB clonotypes appeared in multiple subsets. Some patients were treatment-naive; others were previously treated.

V was pared by 2 bases and J by 7 bases, with 13 bases between. CDR3 length: 13 amino acids. Germline V gives CDR1 SGHRS, CDR2 YFSETQ. TCR libraries were prepared from roughly 14 ng of total RNA with the QIAseq Immune Repertoire TCR panel. TCRdb ran MiXCR on the reads and lists one entry per CDR3 protein. The sample has approximately 600 distinct CDR3 sequences; approximately 10% are singletons. Sorting of live CD3+CD8+TCRalphabeta+ cells by PD-1 and/or TIGIT gave four subsets. This TCR was recovered from a human donor with melanoma. The chain combines TRBV5-1 with TRBJ2-7; D is uncertain. Specimen: CD8+ T cells from PBMCs, collected at baseline or after one month of anti-PD-1 therapy (not recorded which). CDR3 amino acids: CASSFIGNIEQYF. The CDR3 DNA reads as TGCGCCAGCAGCTTCATAGGGAATATAGAGCAGTACTTC.